This T cell receptor beta chain was profiled in a study of blood T cell repertoires in COVID-19. Overall study: Acute and convalescent COVID-19 specimens originated in the United States, Italy and Spain. PBMCs, B-cell-depleted T cells, or T cells were the source of the cDNA or gDNA that made up the material.

The germline CDR1 and CDR2 sequences are MNHEY and SMNVEV (reference sequence). Trimming cost V 4 bases and J 1 base, with 10 bases left between them. The CDR3 spans 14 residues. Authors' processing steps: For nucleated cells, counts were estimated from reference gene primer amplification. Sequenced by immunoSEQ multiplex PCR; TCRdb stores in-frame clones only, minus some. That table gives V, J and clone size, and the DNA gave D and trimming. This sample has 210,000 or so clones, with approximately 80% found just once. Input material: peripheral blood. The V call is TRBV27, the J call TRBJ1-1; no clear D gene. The receptor comes from a man aged 50-59 years who had recovered from COVID-19. The CDR3, as DNA: TGTGCCAGCAGTTCCAGGTACAAGAACACTGAAGCTTTCTTT. Its translation is CASSSRYKNTEAFF.